This entry lists 20 T cell receptor beta chains sequenced from one sample in a study of radiotherapy plus CTLA-4 blockade in lung cancer. Profiled with immunoSEQ multiplex PCR; TCRdb holds only in-frame clones, not every one. The data show about 98,000 clones, approximately 78% seen once. Specimen: peripheral blood, collected from a patient treated with radiotherapy plus ipilimumab. The receptors derive from a human donor with non-small cell lung cancer who had a partial response to radiotherapy plus ipilimumab.

The V gene is TRBV7-2, the J gene TRBJ2-1, with 8 nucleotides matching TRBD2. There are 16 residues in the CDR3. Per germline, CDR1 SGHTA and CDR2 FQGNSA. With 3 bases clipped from V and 2 bases from J, the junction kept 6 bases outside the gene matches. This CDR3 is CASSFGSGSPYNEQFF. The CDR3 DNA is TGTGCCAGCAGCTTCGGAAGCGGGAGTCCCTACAATGAGCAGTTCTTC.

The chain recombines TRBV9 with TRBJ2-5; 7 bases agree with TRBD2. CDR1 SGDLS and CDR2 YYNGEE come from the germline V gene. The CDR3 sequence is 13 residues long. Trimming cost V 0 bases and J 7 bases; bases outside gene matches: 3. This CDR3 is CASSVAGGVTQYF. The CDR3 DNA sequence: TGTGCCAGCAGCGTAGCGGGGGGAGTGACCCAGTACTTC.

The rearrangement links TRBV28 to TRBJ1-3; D is perhaps TRBD1 (6 bases). V dropped 8 bases and J dropped 1 base, with 12 bases sitting between them. CDR1 is MDHEN and CDR2 is SYDVKM in the germline V gene. The CDR3 covers 14 residues. CDR3 bases: TGTGCCAGCCGCTGGGGGCAATCTGGAAACACCATATATTTT. Its translation is CASRWGQSGNTIYF. Variable domain in full (rest from reference TRBV28 and TRBJ1-3): DVKVTQSSRYLVKRTGEKVFLECVQDMDHENMFWYRQDPGLGLRLIYFSYDVKMKEKGDIPEGYSVSREKKERFSLILESASTNQTSMYLCASRWGQSGNTIYFGEGSWLTVV.

The chain carries TRBV27 and TRBJ2-2; TRBD1 matches 9 bases. Germline CDR1 reads MNHEY; CDR2 reads SMNVEV (reference sequence). The CDR3 extends over 15 amino acids. The ends lost 3 bases at V and 5 bases at J; junction bases unmatched: 4. This CDR3 is CASSLSGQGTGELFF. CDR3 DNA: TGTGCCAGCAGTTTGTCGGGACAGGGAACCGGGGAGCTGTTTTTT.

The chain has TRBV9 and TRBJ1-3; 7 bases map to TRBD1. The CDR3 sequence is 15 residues long. The germline gives CDR1 SGDLS, CDR2 YYNGEE. Trimming removed 4 bases from V and 3 bases from J; junction bases left unmatched: 7. CDR3: CASSPLGTVGNTIYF. The CDR3 DNA is TGTGCCAGCAGCCCACTCGGGACAGTTGGAAACACCATATATTTT.

The chain has TRBV5-1 and TRBJ2-3, with TRBD2 matching over 12 bases. Germline trimming cut 0 bases from V and 3 bases from J; bases unmatched to any gene: 2. Germline CDR1 SGHRS, CDR2 YFSETQ. This CDR3 region has 16 residues. The CDR3 sequence: CASSLAGTSGTDTQYF. CDR3 DNA sequence: TGCGCCAGCAGCTTGGCCGGGACTAGCGGGACAGATACGCAGTATTTT.

The chain employs TRBV10-1 and TRBJ2-3; no clear D. The CDR3 runs 15 residues. Trimming pared 0 bases from V and 3 bases from J, leaving 10 bases between. The germline CDR1 and CDR2 sequences are WNHNN and SYGVQD (reference sequence). CDR3 region: CASSESTGPTDTQYF. DNA for the CDR3: TGCGCCAGCAGTGAGTCGACGGGTCCTACAGATACGCAGTATTTT.

This clone was picked up a small number of times. The chain recombines TRBV7-2 with TRBJ1-5; D remains unclear. V shed 1 base and J shed 7 bases, with 8 bases lying between them. The CDR3 consists of 13 residues. Germline CDR1 SGHTA, CDR2 FQGNSA. The CDR3 spells CASSLGRGQPQHF. The DNA for the CDR3 is TGTGCCAGCAGCTTAGGAAGAGGCCAGCCCCAGCATTTT.

This clone was recorded a few times. J is TRBJ1-1 and V is TRBV5-4; weak D call: TRBD1 (6 bases). Looked up from germline, CDR1 is SGHNT and CDR2 is YYREEE (reference sequence). Trimming took off 3 bases at V and 6 bases at J, with 15 bases between the two ends. This CDR3 spans 14 amino acids. CDR3: CASSYRVGEPEAFF. The CDR3 coding sequence is TGTGCCAGCAGCTACAGGGTAGGCGAACCTGAAGCTTTCTTT.

This chain links TRBV30 with TRBJ1-1, with a tentative D call TRBD1 (5 bases). Per germline, CDR1 GTSNPN and CDR2 SVGIG (reference sequence). V lost 3 bases and J lost 4, with 9 bases in between. This CDR3 contains 12 residues. The CDR3 DNA reads TGTGCCTGGAGCCGAAGGGGCACTGAAGCTTTCTTT. It translates to CAWSRRGTEAFF.

The V gene is TRBV19, the J gene TRBJ1-2; 8 nucleotides align to TRBD1. Trimming took 4 bases from V and 7 from J; bases not matched to a gene: 5. This CDR3 contains 13 residues. Looked up from germline, CDR1 is LNHDA and CDR2 is SQIVND (reference sequence). The CDR3 DNA reads as TGTGCCAGTAGTACAGGGGGCTTCGGTGGCTACACCTTC. Its translation is CASSTGGFGGYTF.

The V and J genes are TRBV27 and TRBJ2-5, with a weak D call TRBD1 (6 bases). The ends were cut back, 5 bases at V and 4 bases at J, with 23 bases in the middle. The CDR3 is made up of 17 amino acids. Germline V lookup: CDR1 MNHEY, CDR2 SMNVEV (reference sequence). The CDR3 region has the DNA TGTGCCAGCAGTCCCTTTCAGGGGTTCGGAGGTGGAGAGACCCAGTACTTC. Protein product: CASSPFQGFGGGETQYF.

This chain links TRBV19 with TRBJ2-3, with D perhaps matching TRBD2 (6 bases). This CDR3 has 13 amino acids. With 7 bases removed from V and 5 bases from J, the gap between germline ends came to 13 bases. CDR1 is LNHDA, CDR2 SQIVND, per germline (reference sequence). The CDR3: CASTMMRGDTQYF. The CDR3 DNA follows: TGTGCCAGTACCATGATGCGGGGAGATACGCAGTATTTT.

The chain couples TRBV11-2 to TRBJ1-1; D unresolved. In germline, CDR1 is SGHAT, CDR2 FQNNGV. The CDR3 is 13 amino acids. V lost 5 bases and J lost 1, with 8 bases in between. This CDR3 is CASSPRQNTEAFF. DNA for the CDR3: TGTGCCAGCAGCCCTCGACAGAACACTGAAGCTTTCTTT.

In this sample, this clone turned up once. The rearrangement uses TRBV19 and TRBJ1-2; a possible D gene is TRBD1 (5 bases). Trimming took off 6 bases at V and 2 bases at J, with 10 bases between the two ends. CDR3 length: 13 residues. Germline V lookup: CDR1 LNHDA, CDR2 SQIVND (reference sequence). This CDR3 is CASRMTENYGYTF. For the CDR3, the DNA is TGTGCCAGTAGGATGACAGAGAACTATGGCTACACCTTC.

The chain recombines TRBV11-2 with TRBJ1-5; the D gene is possibly TRBD1 (6 bases). Germline V CDR1 and CDR2: SGHAT, FQNNGV. V shed 4 bases and J shed 5 bases, with 12 bases lying between them. This CDR3 spans 14 amino acids. This CDR3 is CASSSSGVHQPQHF. For the CDR3, the DNA is TGTGCCAGCAGCTCATCAGGGGTCCATCAGCCCCAGCATTTT.

V and J are TRBV18 and TRBJ1-2, with 7 bases matching TRBD1. This CDR3 has 15 amino acids. CDR1 KGHSH and CDR2 LQKENI come from the germline V gene. J was trimmed by 3 bases and V by 1 base; bases with no gene match: 5. CDR3: CASSPRTGRDYGYTF. CDR3 nucleotide sequence: TGTGCCAGCTCACCACGGACAGGAAGGGACTATGGCTACACCTTC.

The CDR3 is CASSENTFGNQPQHF. CDR3 coding DNA: TGTGCCAGCAGTGAAAACACCTTTGGTAATCAGCCCCAGCATTTT. The rearrangement links TRBV6-1 to TRBJ1-5; no firm D call. The V and J ends lost 2 bases and 4 bases respectively, with 12 bases between them. The CDR3 loop spans 15 amino acids. Germline V lookup: CDR1 MNHNS, CDR2 SASEGT.

This clone appeared once. V is TRBV9 and J is TRBJ2-3; 11 nucleotides line up with TRBD1. The germline CDR1 and CDR2 sequences are SGDLS and YYNGEE. J lost 4 bases, V lost 3 bases, and 1 base had no gene match. The CDR3 consists of 14 residues. CDR3 protein: CASSGTGGPDTQYF. The CDR3 nucleotides read TGTGCCAGCAGCGGGACAGGGGGCCCAGATACGCAGTATTTT.

The V gene is TRBV7-3, the J gene TRBJ2-7; 9 nucleotides align to TRBD2. V was clipped by 2 bases and J by 3 bases; unmatched bases: 5. This CDR3 is 15 amino acids long. Per the germline V gene, CDR1 is SGHTA and CDR2 is FQGTGA. The CDR3, as DNA: TGTGCCAGCAGCTTATCTAGCGGGGCGATCTACGAGCAGTACTTC. Amino acids: CASSLSSGAIYEQYF.